This T cell receptor beta chain was captured by sequencing in a study of Graves' ophthalmopathy and Graves' hyperthyroidism. Study-level points and caveats: Blood also harbored most expanded thyroid clonotypes above 0.001 frequency. Progression of ophthalmopathy was predicted by the model with approximately 71% sensitivity and less than 85% specificity.

TCR beta CDR3 amplification used RNA transcripts. HTBI-primed RT-PCR formed the first round, and a multiplex PCR formed the second. Each CDR3 protein is one row after TCRdb ran MiXCR on the multiplex PCR reads. Seen here are 450,000 or so distinct CDR3 sequences, roughly an eighth observed once, and the top ten hold approximately 9.8%. Those donors who had ophthalmopathy presented with moderate-to-severe activity, a CAS of ≥3, a NOSPECS of ≥4 and a duration under 3 months. The PBMC fraction was derived from about 9.2 ml of fresh peripheral blood. This clonotype was seen repeatedly, ten times or more. Its specificity is not known. Germline CDR1 MNHEY, CDR2 SMNVEV (reference sequence). The CDR3 length is 17 residues. Trimming left V 3 bases short and J 0 bases short, with 18 bases between.

The source material was blood. The origin of this receptor is a woman aged 25 to 39 with Graves' ophthalmopathy. The V and J genes are TRBV27 and TRBJ2-7; no reliable D call. The CDR3 DNA is TGTGCCAGCAGTTTTTTGGCCCCCAGGAGATACTCCTACGAGCAGTACTTC. Its protein product is CASSFLAPRRYSYEQYF.